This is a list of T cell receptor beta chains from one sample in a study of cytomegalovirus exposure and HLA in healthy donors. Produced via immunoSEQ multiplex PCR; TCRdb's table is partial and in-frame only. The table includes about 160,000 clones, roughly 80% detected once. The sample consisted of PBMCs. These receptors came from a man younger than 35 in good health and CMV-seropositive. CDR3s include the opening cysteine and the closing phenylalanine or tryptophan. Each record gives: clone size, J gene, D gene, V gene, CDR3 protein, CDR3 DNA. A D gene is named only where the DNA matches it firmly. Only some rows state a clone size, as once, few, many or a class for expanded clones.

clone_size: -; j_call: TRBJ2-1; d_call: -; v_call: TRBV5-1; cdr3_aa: CASSLGEDFPQNEQFF; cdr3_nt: TGCGCCAGCAGCTTGGGGGAGGACTTTCCGCAGAATGAGCAGTTCTTC
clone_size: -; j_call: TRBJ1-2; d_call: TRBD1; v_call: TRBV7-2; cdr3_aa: CASSLRTGGAKGYTF; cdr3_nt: TGTGCCAGCAGCCTTAGGACAGGGGGCGCGAAGGGCTACACCTTC
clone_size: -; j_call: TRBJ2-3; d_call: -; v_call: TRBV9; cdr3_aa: CASSPPEGGTRDTQYF; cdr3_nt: TGTGCCAGCAGCCCCCCGGAGGGGGGGACAAGGGATACGCAGTATTTT
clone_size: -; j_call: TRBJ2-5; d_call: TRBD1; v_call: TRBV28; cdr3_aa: CASSPLQGTEETQYF; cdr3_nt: TGTGCCAGCAGTCCCTTACAGGGGACAGAAGAGACCCAGTACTTC
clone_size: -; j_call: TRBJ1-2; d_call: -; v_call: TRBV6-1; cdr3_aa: CASPGPWEGYTF; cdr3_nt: TGTGCCAGTCCCGGGCCCTGGGAGGGCTACACCTTC
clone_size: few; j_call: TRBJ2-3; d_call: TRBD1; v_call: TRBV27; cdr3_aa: CASSSDREVTDTQYF; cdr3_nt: TGTGCCAGCAGTTCGGACAGGGAGGTCACAGATACGCAGTATTTT
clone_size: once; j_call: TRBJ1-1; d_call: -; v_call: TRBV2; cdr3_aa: CASSAGTPEAFF; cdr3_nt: TGTGCCAGCAGCGCCGGGACACCAGAAGCTTTCTTT
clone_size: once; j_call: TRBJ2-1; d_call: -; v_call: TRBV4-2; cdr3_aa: CASSQVGGDNEQFF; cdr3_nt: TGTGCCAGCAGCCAAGTTGGCGGTGACAATGAGCAGTTCTTC
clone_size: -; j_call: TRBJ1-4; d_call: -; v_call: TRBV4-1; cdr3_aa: CASSQAPTATNEKLFF; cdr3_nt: TGCGCCAGCAGCCAAGCTCCGACAGCAACTAATGAAAAACTGTTTTTT
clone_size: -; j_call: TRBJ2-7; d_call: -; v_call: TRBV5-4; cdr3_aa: CASSLNGGVGEQYF; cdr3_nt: TGTGCCAGCAGCTTGAACGGGGGAGTGGGCGAGCAGTACTTC
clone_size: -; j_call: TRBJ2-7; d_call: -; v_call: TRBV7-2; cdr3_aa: CASTKTIYEQYF; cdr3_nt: TGTGCCAGCACCAAGACTATCTACGAGCAGTACTTC
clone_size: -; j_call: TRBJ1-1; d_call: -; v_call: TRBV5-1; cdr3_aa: CASSRTAGYTEAFF; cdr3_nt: TGCGCCAGCAGTCGCACAGCGGGATACACTGAAGCTTTCTTT
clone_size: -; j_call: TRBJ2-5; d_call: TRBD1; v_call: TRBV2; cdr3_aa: CASSAGTGEWETQYF; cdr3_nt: TGTGCCAGCAGTGCCGGGACAGGGGAGTGGGAGACCCAGTACTTC
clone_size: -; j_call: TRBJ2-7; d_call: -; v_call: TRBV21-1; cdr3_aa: CASSKDRDYYEQYF; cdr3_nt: TGTGCCAGCAGCAAAGACAGGGATTACTACGAGCAGTACTTC
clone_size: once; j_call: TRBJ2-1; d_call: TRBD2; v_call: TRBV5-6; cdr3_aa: CASSSSGRAVMDEQFF; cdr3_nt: TGTGCCAGCAGCTCCAGCGGGAGGGCGGTGATGGATGAGCAGTTCTTC
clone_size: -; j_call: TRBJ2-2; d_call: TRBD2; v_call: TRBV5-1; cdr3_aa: CASSVGLAGTYTGELFF; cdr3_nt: TGCGCCAGCAGCGTGGGACTAGCGGGAACTTACACCGGGGAGCTGTTTTTT
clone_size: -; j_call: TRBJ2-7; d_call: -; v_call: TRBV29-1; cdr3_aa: CSVVGQRSHEQYF; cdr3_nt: TGCAGCGTTGTGGGGCAGAGAAGCCACGAGCAGTACTTC
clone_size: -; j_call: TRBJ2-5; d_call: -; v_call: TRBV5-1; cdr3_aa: CASSLPGETQYF; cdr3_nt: TGCGCCAGCAGCCTGCCGGGGGAGACCCAGTACTTC
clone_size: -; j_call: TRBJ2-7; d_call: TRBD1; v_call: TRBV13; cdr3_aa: CASSPRDRGGREQYF; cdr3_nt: TGTGCCAGCAGCCCCCGGGACAGGGGAGGAAGAGAGCAGTACTTC
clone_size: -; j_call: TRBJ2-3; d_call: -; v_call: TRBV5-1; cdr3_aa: CASSLGYQGTFGTDTQYF; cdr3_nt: TGCGCCAGCAGCTTGGGGTACCAGGGGACGTTCGGCACAGATACGCAGTATTTT
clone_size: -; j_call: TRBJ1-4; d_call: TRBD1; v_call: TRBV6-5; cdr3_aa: CASSHLTGTGVEKLFF; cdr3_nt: TGTGCCAGCAGTCACTTAACCGGGACAGGGGTTGAAAAACTGTTTTTT
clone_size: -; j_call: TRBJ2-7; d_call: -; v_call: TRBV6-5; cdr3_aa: CASSYAFGGSYEQYF; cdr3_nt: TGTGCCAGCAGTTACGCTTTCGGGGGCTCCTACGAGCAGTACTTC
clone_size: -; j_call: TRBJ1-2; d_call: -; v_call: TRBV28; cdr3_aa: CASRASLYGYTF; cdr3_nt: TGTGCCAGCAGGGCTTCGCTTTATGGCTACACCTTC
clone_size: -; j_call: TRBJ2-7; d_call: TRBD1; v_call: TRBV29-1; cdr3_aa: CSIGTGVYEQYF; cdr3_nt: TGCAGCATAGGGACAGGGGTGTACGAGCAGTACTTC
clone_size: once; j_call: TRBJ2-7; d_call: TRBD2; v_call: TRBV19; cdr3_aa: CASSPASGSYEQYF; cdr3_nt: TGTGCCAGTAGTCCAGCTAGCGGCTCCTACGAGCAGTACTTC
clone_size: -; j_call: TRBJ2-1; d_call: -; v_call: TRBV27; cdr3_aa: CASTPGDSPEQFF; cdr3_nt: TGTGCCAGCACCCCGGGGGACAGTCCTGAGCAGTTCTTC
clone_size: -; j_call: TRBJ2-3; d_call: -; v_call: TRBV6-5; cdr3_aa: CASSSYRGTTDTQYF; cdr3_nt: TGTGCCAGCAGTTCCTACCGGGGAACCACAGATACGCAGTATTTT
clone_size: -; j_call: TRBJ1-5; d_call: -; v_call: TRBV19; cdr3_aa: CASRSEGGRYQPQHF; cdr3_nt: TGTGCCAGTAGGAGCGAAGGAGGGAGGTATCAGCCCCAGCATTTT
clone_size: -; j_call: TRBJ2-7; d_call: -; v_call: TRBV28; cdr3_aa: CASRGGPTSYEQYF; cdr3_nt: TGTGCCAGCAGGGGGGGGCCAACCTCCTACGAGCAGTACTTC
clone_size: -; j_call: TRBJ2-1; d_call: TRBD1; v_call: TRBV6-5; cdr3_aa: CASMRGLSNEQFF; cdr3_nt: TGTGCCAGCATGAGGGGGCTCTCCAATGAGCAGTTCTTC
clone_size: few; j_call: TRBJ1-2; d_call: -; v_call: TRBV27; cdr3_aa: CATSEDRYGYTF; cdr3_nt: TGTGCCACCTCGGAGGATCGGTATGGCTACACCTTC
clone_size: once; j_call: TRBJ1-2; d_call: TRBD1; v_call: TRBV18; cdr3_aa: CASSDKGSGQDRYGYTF; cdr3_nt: TGTGCCAGCTCGGATAAAGGTTCGGGACAGGACCGCTATGGCTACACCTTC
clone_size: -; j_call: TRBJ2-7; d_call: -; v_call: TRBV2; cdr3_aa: CASSEVGLPYEQYF; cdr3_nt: TGTGCCAGCAGTGAAGTGGGGCTACCCTACGAGCAGTACTTC
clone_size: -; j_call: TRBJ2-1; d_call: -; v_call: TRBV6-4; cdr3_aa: CASSGRDGEDEQFF; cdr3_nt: TGTGCCAGCAGTGGCAGGGATGGGGAGGATGAGCAGTTCTTC
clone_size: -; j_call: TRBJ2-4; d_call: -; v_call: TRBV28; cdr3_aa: CAAMPGISKNIQYF; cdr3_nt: TGTGCAGCAATGCCAGGGATAAGCAAAAACATTCAGTACTTC
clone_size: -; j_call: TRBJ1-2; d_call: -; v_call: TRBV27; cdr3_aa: CASSSGHNYGYTF; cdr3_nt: TGTGCCAGCAGTTCGGGACACAACTATGGCTACACCTTC
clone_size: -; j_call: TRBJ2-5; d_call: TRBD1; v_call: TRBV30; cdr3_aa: CAWTHGTDQETQYF; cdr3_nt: TGTGCCTGGACCCACGGGACAGACCAAGAGACCCAGTACTTC
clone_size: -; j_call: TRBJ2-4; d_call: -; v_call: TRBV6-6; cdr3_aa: CASSLYKNIQYF; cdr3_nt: TGTGCCAGCAGTTTATACAAAAACATTCAGTACTTC
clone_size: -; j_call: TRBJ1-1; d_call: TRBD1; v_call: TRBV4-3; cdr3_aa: CASSQAPGTVNTEAFF; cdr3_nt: TGCGCCAGCAGCCAAGCGCCCGGGACAGTAAACACTGAAGCTTTCTTT
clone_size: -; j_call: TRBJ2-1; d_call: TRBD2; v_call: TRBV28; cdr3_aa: CASSKLAVKAHEQFF; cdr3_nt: TGTGCCAGCAGTAAACTAGCGGTCAAGGCCCATGAGCAGTTCTTC